This entry concerns a single TCR beta chain. The antigen remains unidentified. This CDR3 is 15 amino acids long. V was pared by 4 bases and J by 4 bases, with 7 bases of the junction left unmatched. Germline lookup yields CDR1 SGHRS and CDR2 YFSETQ. Uncontrolled infection, other autoimmune disease, pregnancy or lactation excluded patients. Diagnoses were established using clinical symptoms, serum thyroxine and TRAb, thyroid ultrasound and orbital computed tomography. PBMCs came from more than 8.5 ml fresh peripheral blood. From RNA transcripts, TCR beta CDR3 regions were amplified. A first-round RT-PCR of the TCR CDR3 used the HTBI primer set. One entry per CDR3 protein, called by TCRdb with MiXCR from the multiplex PCR reads. This sample yields some 550,000 distinct CDR3 sequences, of which under 25% are seen a single time; about 25% belongs to the top ten. This sample is drawn from a study of T cells in Graves' hyperthyroidism and ophthalmopathy. Broader study findings: Appearing also in blood were most of the thyroid clonotypes expanded above 0.001.

The rearrangement joins TRBV5-1 to TRBJ1-2; 10 bases are shared with TRBD1. This receptor was taken from a man younger than 35 with Graves' hyperthyroidism. The sample comprised blood. The CDR3 sequence: CASSAGQGVGYGYTF. The CDR3 nucleotides read TGCGCCAGCAGCGCCGGACAGGGGGTAGGCTATGGCTACACCTTC. Full variable domain (outside the CDR3, taken from reference TRBV5-1 and TRBJ1-2): KAGVTQTPRYLIKTRGQQVTLSCSPISGHRSVSWYQQTPGQGLQFLFEYFSETQRNKGNFPGRFSGRQFSNSRSEMNVSTLELGDSALYLCASSAGQGVGYGYTFGSGTRLTVV.